This T cell receptor (beta chain) was obtained from a study of cytomegalovirus exposure and HLA in healthy donors. Whole-study results and caveats: Sequencing likely produced, as an artifact, a cluster of highly shared sequence variants. It emerged from a later analysis that several of the most significant clusters appeared to be linked to common viral pathogens.

The study ran its PCR with 60 Vbeta and 13 Jbeta primers. Only in-frame clones appear in the TCRdb table, and some are missing; sequencing was by immunoSEQ multiplex PCR. Seen here are a few hundred thousand clones, 85% to 95% observed once, and the top ten hold 1.7%. With regard to this clone: The antigen remains undetermined.

CDR1 is MNHEY and CDR2 is SMNVEV in the germline V gene (reference sequence). V gave up 6 bases and J gave up 7 bases, with 10 bases separating them. The CDR3 consists of 11 residues. The specimen sequenced was PBMCs. The clonotype comes from a girl aged 2 to 9 in good health and CMV-seronegative. The V and J genes are TRBV27 and TRBJ2-7; D might be TRBD2 (6 bases). The CDR3 protein is CASRLREEQYF. The CDR3 nucleotides read TGTGCCAGCAGGCTACGGGAGGAGCAGTACTTC.